Presented here are 20 T cell receptor beta chains from one specimen sequenced in a study of CD8+ T cells in alopecia areata. Sequencing used cDNA as its template, made by extracting RNA and reverse transcribing it. Only in-frame clones appear in the TCRdb table, and some are missing; sequencing was by immunoSEQ multiplex PCR. The data show just over 150,000 clones, 55% to 75% seen once. Indicated treatment: oral pan-JAK inhibitor, 5-10 mg twice daily. The sequencing used CD4+ T cells sorted from blood, collected at week 4, from a patient treated with tofacitinib. The receptors stem from a human donor with alopecia areata.

In its sample, this clone was seen a few times. The J gene is TRBJ1-1, the V gene TRBV11-2, with D perhaps matching TRBD1 (6 bases). Germline CDR1 reads SGHAT; CDR2 reads FQNNGV. This CDR3 has 14 amino acids. The germline V and J ends were trimmed by 3 bases and 4 bases, with 12 bases remaining between them. CDR3 sequence reads: CASSFTGGGTEAFF. CDR3 bases: TGTGCCAGCAGCTTTACCGGGGGCGGCACTGAAGCTTTCTTT.

The chain recombines TRBV5-1 with TRBJ2-5; D perhaps matches TRBD1 (6 bases). The CDR3 spans 15 residues. Deletions cut 1 base from V and 0 bases from J, with 10 bases between. Germline V CDR1 and CDR2: SGHRS, YFSETQ. CDR3 coding DNA: TGCGCCAGCAGCTTGCGGACAGACAACCAAGAGACCCAGTACTTC. Translation gives CASSLRTDNQETQYF.

Only one count was recorded for this clone. The chain uses TRBV29-1 and TRBJ1-2; perhaps TRBD1 as D (6 bases). This CDR3 is built from 12 residues. Germline CDR1 SQVTM, CDR2 ANQGSEA. V was shortened by 5 bases and J by 6 bases, with 13 bases between the two germline ends. DNA for the CDR3: TGCAGCGTTTGGGATACAGGGAATGGCTACACCTTC. Protein sequence: CSVWDTGNGYTF.

This rearrangement joins TRBV20-1 to TRBJ2-7, with TRBD1 matching 8 bases. Germline assignment: CDR1 DFQATT and CDR2 SNEGSKA (reference sequence). V gave up 6 bases and J gave up 6 bases; unmatched junction bases: 4. The CDR3 loop spans 11 amino acids. CDR3 sequence reads: CSAHGQGEQYF. In DNA, the CDR3 is TGCAGTGCCCATGGACAGGGCGAGCAGTACTTC.

The rearrangement uses TRBV4-3 and TRBJ2-7; D gene unclear. The CDR3 sequence is 13 residues long. V lost 0 bases to trimming and J lost 5 bases, with 8 bases between them. Germline assignment: CDR1 LGHNA and CDR2 YSLEER. In DNA, the CDR3 is TGCGCCAGCAGCCAAGACAGGACGAACGAGCAGTACTTC. The encoded protein is CASSQDRTNEQYF.

The rearrangement uses TRBV30 and TRBJ2-5; TRBD1 matches at 7 bases. CDR3 size: 13 residues. J lost 5 bases, V lost 2 bases, and 5 bases had no gene match. Per the germline V gene, CDR1 is GTSNPN and CDR2 is SVGIG (reference sequence). In DNA, the CDR3 is TGTGCCTGGAGTTCGACAGGGAGCGAGACCCAGTACTTC. Translation: CAWSSTGSETQYF.

This chain uses TRBV30 with TRBJ1-2; D may be TRBD1 (5 bases). V lost 4 bases and J lost 13, with 16 bases in between. The CDR3 consists of 11 residues. Germline CDR1 GTSNPN, CDR2 SVGIG (reference sequence). In nucleotides, the CDR3 is TGTGCCTGGAAGGGGACCCGGCCGTTCACCTTC. It yields the protein CAWKGTRPFTF.

The V and J genes are TRBV7-6 and TRBJ2-7; 7 bases are a match to TRBD1. V lost 5 bases, J lost 1 base, and 8 bases stayed unmatched. Germline V lookup: CDR1 SGHVS, CDR2 FNYEAQ. This CDR3 contains 15 residues. CDR3 protein: CASSPRTGSSYEQYF. The CDR3 coding sequence is TGTGCCAGCAGCCCGCGGACAGGATCATCCTACGAGCAGTACTTC.

The chain combines TRBV30 with TRBJ1-1, with D possibly TRBD1 on 5 matching bases. Trimming took 0 bases from V and 4 from J, leaving 6 bases between them. Germline V gene data show CDR1 as GTSNPN and CDR2 as SVGIG (reference sequence). CDR3 length: 12 amino acids. CDR3 sequence: CAWSVRVTEAFF. DNA of the CDR3: TGTGCCTGGAGTGTCAGGGTCACTGAAGCTTTCTTT.

The rearrangement uses TRBV10-3 and TRBJ2-1; 9 nucleotides match TRBD1. The CDR3 is made up of 15 amino acids. Germline V CDR1 and CDR2: ENHRY, SYGVKD. The V segment lost 9 bases and the J segment 6 bases; nucleotides outside the gene matches: 12. The chain's CDR3 is CAMRARQGDLNEQFF. CDR3 sequence (DNA): TGTGCCATGAGAGCCCGACAGGGGGATCTCAATGAGCAGTTCTTC.

This clone was seen once. The chain couples TRBV2 to TRBJ1-4; the D gene is possibly TRBD1 (5 bases). Germline V gene data show CDR1 as SNHLY and CDR2 as FYNNEI. V was shortened by 6 bases and J by 4 bases, with 15 bases between the two germline ends. This CDR3 has 15 amino acids. CDR3 bases: TGTGCCAGCAGGGACCGCGGGGCCCTTAATGAAAAACTGTTTTTT. The encoded protein is CASRDRGALNEKLFF.

This clone was detected only a few times. V is TRBV29-1 and J is TRBJ1-2, with D possibly being TRBD1 (5 bases). The V gene's germline CDR1 is SQVTM and CDR2 ANQGSEA. This CDR3 region has 13 residues. Trimming took off 5 bases at V and 0 bases at J, with 10 bases between the two ends. The CDR3 sequence: CSVQGRSNYGYTF. The CDR3 DNA is TGCAGCGTTCAGGGACGTTCTAACTATGGCTACACCTTC.

The V and J genes are TRBV29-1 and TRBJ1-1; D call uncertain. V lost 6 bases, J lost 2 bases, and 10 bases lay in between. This CDR3 has 12 residues. Germline CDR1 SQVTM, CDR2 ANQGSEA. The CDR3 sequence: CSVPTQNTEAFF. CDR3 coding DNA: TGCAGCGTCCCAACACAAAACACTGAAGCTTTCTTT.

V is TRBV19 and J is TRBJ2-5, with D possibly called TRBD1 or TRBD2 (5 bases each). CDR1 LNHDA and CDR2 SQIVND come from the germline V gene (reference sequence). Deletions cut 5 bases from V and 4 bases from J, with 14 bases between. The length of the CDR3 is 14 residues. The CDR3 nucleotides are TGTGCCAGTAGTCCGACCTGGGACGGAGAGACCCAGTACTTC. It yields the protein CASSPTWDGETQYF.

This chain uses TRBV5-1 with TRBJ1-2; 9 bases line up with TRBD1. The V and J ends lost 4 bases and 4 bases, in that order; junction bases with no gene match: 8. Germline CDR1 reads SGHRS; CDR2 reads YFSETQ. The CDR3 runs to 15 residues. CDR3 region: CASSAGGQGVYGYTF. In DNA form, the CDR3 reads TGCGCCAGCAGCGCGGGGGGACAGGGAGTCTATGGCTACACCTTC.

V is TRBV9 and J is TRBJ2-5; D is ambiguous. CDR1 is SGDLS, CDR2 YYNGEE, per germline. CDR3 length: 17 residues. The V end lost 0 bases, the J end lost 5 bases, and 20 bases lay between the germline ends. This CDR3 is CASSVVGSSPLGETQYF. In DNA, the CDR3 is TGTGCCAGCAGCGTAGTCGGTAGCAGCCCGCTGGGGGAGACCCAGTACTTC.

This clone has only a few counts. The J gene is TRBJ1-2, the V gene TRBV29-1; a possible D gene is TRBD1 (6 bases). Germline loops: CDR1 SQVTM, CDR2 ANQGSEA. Trimming pared 7 bases from V and 2 bases from J, leaving 14 bases between. The CDR3 contains 13 residues. DNA of the CDR3: TGCAGCGGAGGGGGGTACCCAAACTATGGCTACACCTTC. It is translated as CSGGGYPNYGYTF.

The chain has TRBV4-2 and TRBJ2-6; 7 nucleotides align to TRBD1. The germline gives CDR1 LGHNA, CDR2 YNFKEQ. This CDR3 comprises 17 residues. Unmatched junction bases numbered 6, after V lost 0 bases and J lost 4 bases. In nucleotides, the CDR3 is TGTGCCAGCAGCCAAGAGGAACAGGGGTCCGGGGCCAACGTCCTGACTTTC. It translates to CASSQEEQGSGANVLTF.

This clone showed up just a few times. The chain carries TRBV29-1 and TRBJ2-5; D possibly corresponds to TRBD1 (6 bases). The V end lost 5 bases, the J end lost 2 bases, and 9 bases lay between the germline ends. There are 12 residues in the CDR3. Germline CDR1 SQVTM, CDR2 ANQGSEA. The CDR3 nucleotides read TGCAGCGTTCCAGGACAGCAAGAGACCCAGTACTTC. It codes for CSVPGQQETQYF.

This clone was seen a handful of times. V gene TRBV29-1 combines with J gene TRBJ1-1, with D tentatively TRBD1 (5 bases). CDR1 SQVTM and CDR2 ANQGSEA come from the germline V gene. This CDR3 has 13 amino acids. V shed 4 bases and J shed 3 bases, with 12 bases lying between them. CDR3 in DNA: TGCAGCGTTGCATCAGGGAGGGACACTGAAGCTTTCTTT. Protein product: CSVASGRDTEAFF.